This T cell receptor beta chain was sequenced during a study of T cells in Graves' hyperthyroidism and ophthalmopathy. Study-level findings and limits: Classification by a 13 V-J model distinguished ophthalmopathy from stable hyperthyroidism.

What was amplified from RNA transcripts were TCR beta CDR3 regions. Using the HTBI primer set, a first-round RT-PCR was run on the TCR CDR3. From the multiplex PCR reads, TCRdb called clonotypes with MiXCR, one entry per CDR3 protein. The sample records about 620,000 distinct CDR3 sequences, 15% to 20% being singletons. Trimming removed 1 base from V and 6 bases from J, with 10 bases in between. The germline V gene has CDR1 SGHTA and CDR2 FQGNSA. The CDR3 totals 14 residues. This clonotype was detected ten times or more. The antigen is not known. Graves' hyperthyroidism qualified as stable when ophthalmopathy did not progress within 18 months.

Specimen: blood. The receptor was derived from a woman aged 25 to 45 with Graves' hyperthyroidism. This chain connects TRBV7-2 to TRBJ2-1; D remains ambiguous. CDR3 coding DNA: TGTGCCAGCAGCTTAGAGGTTCACGTCAATGAGCAGTTCTTC. The encoded protein is CASSLEVHVNEQFF.